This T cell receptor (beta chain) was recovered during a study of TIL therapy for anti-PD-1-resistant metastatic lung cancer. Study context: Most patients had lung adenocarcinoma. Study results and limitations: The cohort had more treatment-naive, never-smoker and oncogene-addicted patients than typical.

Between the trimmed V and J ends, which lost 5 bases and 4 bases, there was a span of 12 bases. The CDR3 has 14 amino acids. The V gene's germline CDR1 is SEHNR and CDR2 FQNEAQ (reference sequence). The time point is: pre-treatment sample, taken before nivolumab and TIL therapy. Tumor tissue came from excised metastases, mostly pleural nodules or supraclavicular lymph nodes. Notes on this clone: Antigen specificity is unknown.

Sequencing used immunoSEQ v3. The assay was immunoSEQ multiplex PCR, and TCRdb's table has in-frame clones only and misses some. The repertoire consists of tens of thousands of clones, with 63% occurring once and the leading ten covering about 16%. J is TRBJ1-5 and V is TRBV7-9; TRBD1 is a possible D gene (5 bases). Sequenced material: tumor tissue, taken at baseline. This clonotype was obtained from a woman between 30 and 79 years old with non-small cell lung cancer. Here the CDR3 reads CASSQSGINQPQHF. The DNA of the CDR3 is TGTGCCAGCAGCCAGTCAGGGATTAATCAGCCCCAGCATTTT.